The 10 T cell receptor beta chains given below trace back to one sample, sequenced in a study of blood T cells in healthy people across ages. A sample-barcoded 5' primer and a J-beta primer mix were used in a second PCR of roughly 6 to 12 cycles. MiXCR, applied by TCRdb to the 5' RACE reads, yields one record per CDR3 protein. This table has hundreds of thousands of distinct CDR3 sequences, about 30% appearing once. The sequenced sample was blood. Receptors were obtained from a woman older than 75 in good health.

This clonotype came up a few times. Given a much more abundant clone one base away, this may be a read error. The CDR3 spells CASSSGTGGTNEKRFF. The CDR3 DNA is TGTGCCAGCAGTTCGGGGACAGGGGGAACTAATGAAAAACGGTTTTTT. This chain joins TRBV27 and TRBJ1-4, with 11 bases lining up with TRBD1. CDR1 is MNHEY and CDR2 is SMNVEV in the germline V gene (reference sequence). The CDR3 has 16 amino acids.

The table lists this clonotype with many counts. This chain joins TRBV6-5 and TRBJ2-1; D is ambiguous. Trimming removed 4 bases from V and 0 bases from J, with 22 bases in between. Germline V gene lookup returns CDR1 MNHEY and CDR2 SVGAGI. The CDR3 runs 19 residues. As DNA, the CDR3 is TGTGCCAGCAGTTTTAACCCCTCGGCAGCTAAGAGCTCCTACAATGAGCAGTTCTTC. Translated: CASSFNPSAAKSSYNEQFF.

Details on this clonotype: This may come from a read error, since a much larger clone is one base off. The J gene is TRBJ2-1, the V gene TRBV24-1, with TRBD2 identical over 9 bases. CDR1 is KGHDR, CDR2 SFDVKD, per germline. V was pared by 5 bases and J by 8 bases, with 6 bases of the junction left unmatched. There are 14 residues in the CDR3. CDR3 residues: CATSVSQRGDEQFF. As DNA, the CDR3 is TGTGCCACCAGTGTTAGCCAGCGGGGGGATGAGCAGTTCTTC.

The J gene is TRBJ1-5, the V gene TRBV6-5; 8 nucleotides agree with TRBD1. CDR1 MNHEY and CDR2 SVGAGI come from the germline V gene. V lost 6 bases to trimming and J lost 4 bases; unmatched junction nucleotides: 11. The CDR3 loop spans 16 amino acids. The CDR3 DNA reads TGTGCCAGCAGCCCAAGCGAACAGGGGGTTAATCAGCCCCAGCATTTT. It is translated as CASSPSEQGVNQPQHF.

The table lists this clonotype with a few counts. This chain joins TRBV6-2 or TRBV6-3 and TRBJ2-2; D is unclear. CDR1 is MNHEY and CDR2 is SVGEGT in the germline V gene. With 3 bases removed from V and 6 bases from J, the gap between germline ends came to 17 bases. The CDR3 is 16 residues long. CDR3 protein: CASSYETPLEAGELFF. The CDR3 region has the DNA TGTGCCAGCAGTTATGAAACCCCTCTAGAGGCCGGGGAGCTGTTTTTT.

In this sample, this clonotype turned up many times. Here the CDR3 reads CSARRGGDEYEQYF. The CDR3 DNA is TGCAGTGCTAGGAGAGGGGGCGATGAGTACGAGCAGTACTTC. The chain has TRBV20-1 and TRBJ2-7, with 7 bases fitting TRBD1. V was pared by 3 bases and J by 4 bases, with 9 bases of the junction left unmatched. Germline-derived CDR1 and CDR2 are DFQATT and SNEGSKA (reference sequence). This CDR3 region has 14 residues.

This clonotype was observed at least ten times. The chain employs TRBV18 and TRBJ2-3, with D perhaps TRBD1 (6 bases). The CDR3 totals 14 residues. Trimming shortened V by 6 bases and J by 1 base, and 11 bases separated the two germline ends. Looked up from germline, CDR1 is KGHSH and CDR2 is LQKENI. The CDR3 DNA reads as TGTGCCAGCTCCACGGCAGGGGGCACAGATACGCAGTATTTT. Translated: CASSTAGGTDTQYF.

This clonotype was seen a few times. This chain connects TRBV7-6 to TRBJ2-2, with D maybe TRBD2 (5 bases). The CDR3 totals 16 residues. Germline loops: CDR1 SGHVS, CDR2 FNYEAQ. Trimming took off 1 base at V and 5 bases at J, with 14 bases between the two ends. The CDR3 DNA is TGTGCCAGCAGCTTAGGGGGTCTTGGAGGAACCGGGGAGCTGTTTTTT. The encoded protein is CASSLGGLGGTGELFF.

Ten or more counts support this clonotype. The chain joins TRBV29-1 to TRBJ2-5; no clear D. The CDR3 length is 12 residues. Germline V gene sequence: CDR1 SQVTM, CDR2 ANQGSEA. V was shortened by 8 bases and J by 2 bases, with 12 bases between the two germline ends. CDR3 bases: TGCAGCTTTTCAAGGGCACAAGAGACCCAGTACTTC. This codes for CSFSRAQETQYF.

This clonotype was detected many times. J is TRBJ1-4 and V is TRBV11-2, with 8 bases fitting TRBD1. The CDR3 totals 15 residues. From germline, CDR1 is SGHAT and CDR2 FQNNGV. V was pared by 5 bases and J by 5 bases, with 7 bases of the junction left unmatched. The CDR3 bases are TGTGCCAGCAGCCTAGGGACAGGATACAATGAAAAACTGTTTTTT. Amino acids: CASSLGTGYNEKLFF.